The 14 T cell receptor beta chains below come from one sample, sequenced in a study of cytomegalovirus exposure and HLA in healthy donors. The PCR employed 60 Vbeta primers together with 13 Jbeta primers. Assay: immunoSEQ multiplex PCR; the TCRdb copy retains only in-frame clones and omits some. The sample lists roughly 160,000 clones, approximately 80% occurring once. The specimen sequenced was PBMCs. All receptors derive from a young man in good health and CMV-seronegative.

The V gene is TRBV7-3, the J gene TRBJ2-7, with 10 bases that match TRBD1. The V gene's germline CDR1 is SGHTA and CDR2 FQGTGA. The trim removed 2 bases at V and 2 bases at J, leaving 3 bases unmatched. The CDR3 is 15 residues long. In DNA, the CDR3 is TGTGCCAGCAGCTTATCGGGGACAGGGGCCTACGAGCAGTACTTC. Amino acid sequence: CASSLSGTGAYEQYF.

This clone was counted between two and nine times. This chain uses TRBV4-3 with TRBJ2-1, with 7 bases fitting TRBD2. CDR1 LGHNA and CDR2 YSLEER come from the germline V gene. V was pared by 0 bases and J by 7 bases, with 9 bases of the junction left unmatched. The CDR3 is 16 residues long. CDR3 DNA: TGCGCCAGCAGCCAAGAGAGGCTAGCGGCGGGGAATGAGCAGTTCTTC. Encoded protein: CASSQERLAAGNEQFF.

The chain couples TRBV6-5 to TRBJ2-1; 7 bases fit TRBD1. This CDR3 has 15 residues. After removal of 5 bases from V and 3 bases from J, the junction contained 7 bases not matched to a gene. Per the germline V gene, CDR1 is MNHEY and CDR2 is SVGAGI. The CDR3 is CASSPDRVYYNEQFF. CDR3 nucleotides: TGTGCCAGCAGTCCTGACAGGGTATACTACAATGAGCAGTTCTTC.

As regards this clone: Other DNA sequences of this sample code for an identical CDR3. V gene TRBV7-3 combines with J gene TRBJ2-5, with 8 bases that match TRBD2. This CDR3 is built from 15 residues. CDR1 and CDR2 from the germline V gene are SGHTA and FQGTGA. Trimming removed 3 bases from V and 5 bases from J; junction bases left unmatched: 8. This chain's CDR3 is CASSLGLAGGETQYF. For the CDR3, the DNA is TGTGCCAGCAGCTTGGGTCTAGCGGGCGGTGAGACCCAGTACTTC.

This rearrangement joins TRBV7-2 to TRBJ2-3; D might be TRBD1 (8 bases). Trimming pared 5 bases from V and 2 bases from J, leaving 17 bases between. The CDR3 extends over 16 amino acids. In germline, CDR1 is SGHTA, CDR2 FQGNSA. The CDR3 protein is CASSQTGGRATDTQYF. DNA for the CDR3: TGTGCCAGCAGCCAAACAGGGGGGAGGGCCACAGATACGCAGTATTTT.

This chain connects TRBV7-6 to TRBJ2-2, with 11 positions matching TRBD2. This CDR3 comprises 16 residues. CDR1 and CDR2 from the germline V gene are SGHVS and FNYEAQ. The trim removed 1 base at V and 6 bases at J, leaving 4 bases unmatched. CDR3 in DNA: TGTGCCAGCAGCTTAGAGACTAGCGGGACCTCCGGGGAGCTGTTTTTT. Its translation: CASSLETSGTSGELFF.

The V gene is TRBV30, the J gene TRBJ2-5; 13 bases match TRBD2. This CDR3 spans 16 amino acids. V shed 0 bases and J 9 bases; nucleotides not matched to a gene: 10. The germline gives CDR1 GTSNPN, CDR2 SVGIG (reference sequence). Here the CDR3 DNA reads TGTGCCTGGAGTGTAAGGGGACTAGCGGGGCTCGGGTCCCAGTACTTC. Residues: CAWSVRGLAGLGSQYF.

The chain has TRBV7-2 and TRBJ2-2; a possible D gene is TRBD1 (6 bases). The CDR3 has 14 residues. Germline V gene lookup returns CDR1 SGHTA and CDR2 FQGNSA. The germline V and J ends were trimmed by 5 bases and 5 bases, with 12 bases remaining between them. The CDR3 protein is CASSGTGLTGELFF. DNA for the CDR3: TGTGCCAGCAGCGGAACAGGGTTAACCGGGGAGCTGTTTTTT. The full variable domain, its missing parts supplied by reference TRBV7-2 and TRBJ2-2, is GAGVSQSPSNKVTEKGKDVELRCDPISGHTALYWYRQSLGQGLEFLIYFQGNSAPDKSGLPSDRFSAERTGGSVSTLTIQRTQQEDSAVYLCASSGTGLTGELFFGEGSRLTVL.

This clone was found a few times. The same CDR3 can be traced to other DNA sequences in this sample. The chain links TRBV19 to TRBJ2-1; the D is unclear. Per germline, CDR1 LNHDA and CDR2 SQIVND (reference sequence). The CDR3 loop spans 12 amino acids. V was shortened by 4 bases and J by 8 bases, with 9 bases between the two germline ends. CDR3 sequence reads: CASSTPPDEQFF. DNA for the CDR3: TGTGCCAGTAGTACCCCCCCGGATGAGCAGTTCTTC.

A few counts support this clone. This chain connects TRBV7-2 to TRBJ1-3; D unresolved. CDR1 and CDR2 from the germline V gene are SGHTA and FQGNSA. The CDR3 is made up of 16 amino acids. V gave up 1 base and J gave up 5 bases, with 15 bases separating them. The CDR3 sequence: CASSLGTPTERNTIYF. The DNA of the CDR3 is TGTGCCAGCAGCTTAGGTACACCCACGGAGAGAAACACCATATATTTT.

The V gene is TRBV21-1, the J gene TRBJ1-1; the table assigns TRBD1, which was not confirmed against the DNA. TRBV21-1 is classified as a pseudogene. The length of the CDR3 is 12 residues. The CDR3 loop is CASSKAQCSAFF. In DNA form, the CDR3 reads TGTGCCAGCAGCAAAGCGCAGTGCTCAGCTTTCTTT.

The chain has TRBV11-1 and TRBJ2-1; 10 nucleotides align to TRBD2. Unmatched junction bases numbered 6, after V lost 5 bases and J lost 2 bases. The CDR3 sequence is 16 residues long. The germline V gene encodes CDR1 SGHAT and CDR2 FQDESV (reference sequence). This CDR3 is CASSPPTSGAYNEQFF. CDR3 nucleotide sequence: TGTGCCAGCAGCCCACCTACTAGCGGGGCCTACAATGAGCAGTTCTTC. Full variable domain (missing parts from reference TRBV11-1 and TRBJ2-1): EAEVAQSPRYKITEKSQAVAFWCDPISGHATLYWYRQILGQGPELLVQFQDESVVDDSQLPKDRFSAERLKGVDSTLKIQPAELGDSAMYLCASSPPTSGAYNEQFFGPGTRLTVL.

DNA for the CDR3: TGTGCCACCAGCAGAGGAGGGAATAGCAATCAGCCCCAGCATTTT. It yields the protein CATSRGGNSNQPQHF. V and J are TRBV15 and TRBJ1-5; D unclear. CDR3 length equals 15 residues. Deletions cut 1 base from V and 0 bases from J, with 7 bases between. The germline CDR1 and CDR2 sequences are LNHNV and YYDKDF (reference sequence). The entire variable domain, with the rest obtained from reference TRBV15 and TRBJ1-5, is as follows: DAMVIQNPRYQVTQFGKPVTLSCSQTLNHNVMYWYQQKSSQAPKLLFHYYDKDFNNEADTPDNFQSRRPNTSFCFLDIRSPGLGDTAMYLCATSRGGNSNQPQHFGDGTRLSIL.

The rearrangement joins TRBV7-2 to TRBJ1-1; tentatively, D is TRBD1 (5 bases). The CDR3 length is 15 residues. V shed 5 bases and J shed 1 base, with 14 bases lying between them. Germline V lookup: CDR1 SGHTA, CDR2 FQGNSA. As DNA, the CDR3 is TGTGCCAGCAGCCCCCGGGGGGGGAGGAACACTGAAGCTTTCTTT. This gives the protein CASSPRGGRNTEAFF.